A single sample is the source of the 23 T cell receptor beta chains below, sequenced in a study of radiation and T cells in renal cell carcinoma. The time point is: blood 4 weeks post-SBRT, at nephrectomy. Sample treatment: 15 Gy SBRT to primary tumor, nephrectomy 4 weeks later. Clones were sequenced by immunoSEQ multiplex PCR, and TCRdb holds only the in-frame ones, with some missing. The sample lists fewer than 200,000 clones, about 85% occurring once. This material consisted of blood, taken from a patient whose treatment included radiotherapy and nephrectomy. Source of these receptors: a woman aged 45-60 years with renal cell carcinoma.

The chain uses TRBV5-6 and TRBJ2-1; no firm D call. Trimming pared 4 bases from V and 2 bases from J, leaving 16 bases between. CDR3 length: 16 amino acids. Germline CDR1 SGHDT, CDR2 YYEEEE. The CDR3 sequence is CASSPVTTATYNEQFF. CDR3 bases: TGTGCCAGCAGCCCCGTTACAACAGCGACCTACAATGAGCAGTTCTTC.

CDR3 loop: CASSFGTRLGGLENIQYF. The CDR3 DNA reads as TGCGCCAGCAGCTTCGGGACAAGGTTGGGGGGTTTGGAAAACATTCAGTACTTC. This chain uses TRBV5-1 with TRBJ2-4, with D tentatively TRBD1 or TRBD2 (6 bases each). The CDR3 is made up of 18 amino acids. V was cut by 2 bases and J by 5 bases, with 23 bases left in between. CDR1 is SGHRS and CDR2 is YFSETQ in the germline V gene. Based on the CDR3 plus reference TRBV5-1 and TRBJ2-4, the full variable domain is KAGVTQTPRYLIKTRGQQVTLSCSPISGHRSVSWYQQTPGQGLQFLFEYFSETQRNKGNFPGRFSGRQFSNSRSEMNVSTLELGDSALYLCASSFGTRLGGLENIQYFGAGTRLSVL.

V and J are TRBV6-5 and TRBJ2-7; 7 nucleotides line up with TRBD1. From germline, CDR1 is MNHEY and CDR2 SVGAGI. The CDR3 is made up of 14 amino acids. V lost 0 bases to trimming and J lost 2 bases; unmatched junction nucleotides: 1. CDR3 amino acids: CASSYSTGTYEQYF. The CDR3 coding sequence is TGTGCCAGCAGTTACTCGACAGGGACCTACGAGCAGTACTTC.

This chain joins TRBV28 and TRBJ1-3; a weak D match, TRBD1 (5 bases). Between the trimmed V and J ends, which lost 7 bases and 2 bases, there was a span of 15 bases. Germline V CDR1 and CDR2: MDHEN, SYDVKM. The CDR3 runs to 15 residues. CDR3 sequence (DNA): TGTGCCAGCACCCCCGTGGGGGACGCTGGAAACACCATATATTTT. Protein sequence: CASTPVGDAGNTIYF.

The genes are TRBV19 and TRBJ2-3; 10 bases are a match to TRBD2. CDR1 LNHDA and CDR2 SQIVND come from the germline V gene (reference sequence). The junction had 4 bases not matched to a gene; V was cut back by 3 bases and J by 1 base. There are 16 residues in the CDR3. CDR3 bases: TGTGCCAGTAGTATGAGGAGCGGGGGGGGCACAGATACGCAGTATTTT. Protein: CASSMRSGGGTDTQYF.

The chain uses TRBV19 and TRBJ2-2; D could derive from TRBD1 or TRBD2 (5 bases each). Germline CDR1 and CDR2: LNHDA and SQIVND (reference sequence). The V gene lost 2 bases and the J gene lost 1 base, with 11 bases spanning the gap. The length of the CDR3 is 16 residues. Written as DNA, the CDR3 is TGTGCCAGTAGTATACGACCGGGGCTGAACACCGGGGAGCTGTTTTTT. It is translated as CASSIRPGLNTGELFF. Looking up the rest from reference TRBV19 and TRBJ2-2 gives the full variable domain: DGGITQSPKYLFRKEGQNVTLSCEQNLNHDAMYWYRQDPGQGLRLIYYSQIVNDFQKGDIAEGYSVSREKKESFPLTVTSAQKNPTAFYLCASSIRPGLNTGELFFGEGSRLTVL.

This clone was counted only a few times. The chain combines TRBV9 with TRBJ1-1; D call uncertain. The V and J ends lost 5 bases and 3 bases respectively, with 11 bases between them. The CDR3 has 13 amino acids. Germline CDR1 reads SGDLS; CDR2 reads YYNGEE. CDR3 in amino acids: CASRVIRDTEAFF. The CDR3 DNA follows: TGTGCCAGCAGGGTAATCCGGGACACTGAAGCTTTCTTT.

This rearrangement joins TRBV5-5 to TRBJ1-2; D remains ambiguous. The CDR3 is 15 amino acids. The V end lost 0 bases, the J end lost 8 bases, and 17 bases lay between the germline ends. Germline CDR1 SGHKS, CDR2 YYEKEE (reference sequence). In DNA form, the CDR3 reads TGTGCCAGCAGCTTGGGGGCATACACCCCGGCGGGCTACACCTTC. This gives the protein CASSLGAYTPAGYTF.

The chain recombines TRBV10-3 with TRBJ1-2; TRBD1 aligns across 12 bases. Per germline, CDR1 ENHRY and CDR2 SYGVKD. CDR3 length equals 13 residues. With V trimmed by 8 bases and J by 6 bases, 4 bases remained unmatched. CDR3 in amino acids: CAIRDRGHDGYTF. DNA of the CDR3: TGTGCCATCCGGGACAGGGGGCACGATGGCTACACCTTC.

The chain has TRBV6-6 and TRBJ1-3; D unclear. The V gene lost 1 base and the J gene lost 4 bases, with 8 bases spanning the gap. This CDR3 comprises 14 residues. The germline gives CDR1 MNHNY, CDR2 SVGAGI (reference sequence). Written as DNA, the CDR3 is TGTGCCAGCAGTTACTTAGATGGGGGAAACACCATATATTTT. It yields the protein CASSYLDGGNTIYF.

The rearrangement joins TRBV15 to TRBJ1-3; no clear D. Germline V gene data show CDR1 as LNHNV and CDR2 as YYDKDF (reference sequence). The CDR3 extends over 17 amino acids. Trimming removed 0 bases at V and 0 bases at J, with 12 bases between. The chain's CDR3 is CATSRDSVDASGNTIYF. In DNA form, the CDR3 reads TGTGCCACCAGCAGAGATTCCGTGGACGCCTCTGGAAACACCATATATTTT.

The chain links TRBV6-5 to TRBJ1-6; TRBD1 is a possible D gene (6 bases). The CDR3 has 15 amino acids. Trimming left V 6 bases short and J 10 bases short, with 19 bases between. CDR1 and CDR2 (germline): MNHEY, SVGAGI. CDR3 sequence (DNA): TGTGCCAGCAGCACTCCCGGACAGAGGGGATCACCCCTCCACTTT. Amino acids: CASSTPGQRGSPLHF.

The chain has TRBV13 and TRBJ2-1; 7 nucleotides match TRBD1. This CDR3 has 13 amino acids. V lost 7 bases to trimming and J lost 12 bases; unmatched junction nucleotides: 12. Germline CDR1 and CDR2: PRHDT and FYEKMQ (reference sequence). CDR3 coding DNA: TGTGCCAGCACAGGGGGTGGCAGCAGGGGGCAGTTCTTC. It codes for CASTGGGSRGQFF.

The genes are TRBV6-5 and TRBJ1-5; no firm D call. This CDR3 region has 13 residues. V lost 7 bases and J 1 base, leaving 8 bases between the germline ends. CDR1 and CDR2 (germline): MNHEY, SVGAGI. The CDR3 is CASTSGSNQPQHF. The CDR3 nucleotides read TGTGCCAGCACCTCGGGGAGCAATCAGCCCCAGCATTTT.

This sequence joins TRBV20-1 and TRBJ1-5; D possibly corresponds to TRBD1 (6 bases). Germline CDR1 DFQATT, CDR2 SNEGSKA (reference sequence). There are 11 residues in the CDR3. Between the trimmed V and J ends, which lost 7 bases and 6 bases, there was a span of 10 bases. The CDR3 DNA reads as TGCAGTGGGGGGCAGGGTCAGCCCCAGCATTTT. Protein: CSGGQGQPQHF.

For this clone: Germline is not matched at one junction end, which may reflect a read error. The chain combines TRBV7-7 with TRBJ2-3, with D tentatively TRBD2 (6 bases). Germline-derived CDR1 and CDR2 are SSHAT and FNYEAQ (reference sequence). The CDR3 extends over 14 amino acids. CDR3 coding DNA: TGTGCTAGCAGCTTATCGGGGAGGCTAGATACGCAGTATTTT. This sequence encodes CASSLSGRLDTQYF.

This chain links TRBV5-1 with TRBJ2-6; no firm D call. Germline V gene sequence: CDR1 SGHRS, CDR2 YFSETQ. Trimming left V 3 bases short and J 0 bases short, with 7 bases between. This CDR3 is built from 15 residues. This CDR3 is CASSSAYSGANVLTF. In DNA, the CDR3 is TGCGCCAGCAGCTCCGCCTACTCTGGGGCCAACGTCCTGACTTTC.

The chain joins TRBV7-3 to TRBJ2-2, with D possibly TRBD1 on 5 matching bases. CDR1 and CDR2 (germline): SGHTA, FQGTGA. Trimming shortened V by 5 bases and J by 7 bases, and 11 bases separated the two germline ends. The CDR3 runs 13 residues. The CDR3 DNA is TGTGCCAGCAGCCTAAGGGGTGGCGGGGAGCTGTTTTTT. Encoded protein: CASSLRGGGELFF. Supplemented by reference TRBV7-3 and TRBJ2-2, the full variable domain reads GAGVSQTPSNKVTEKGKYVELRCDPISGHTALYWYRQSLGQGPEFLIYFQGTGAADDSGLPNDRFFAVRPEGSVSTLKIQRTERGDSAVYLCASSLRGGGELFFGEGSRLTVL.

The V and J genes are TRBV2 and TRBJ2-7, with D possibly called TRBD1 or TRBD2 (6 bases each). This CDR3 spans 15 amino acids. CDR1 and CDR2 (germline): SNHLY, FYNNEI. Trimming took 6 bases from V and 6 from J, leaving 21 bases between them. In DNA, the CDR3 is TGTGCCAGCAGCGCACGCCCGGGGGAAGGGGGCGAGCAGTACTTC. It yields the protein CASSARPGEGGEQYF.

The chain is built from TRBV5-1 and TRBJ2-3; 13 bases match TRBD2. After removal of 0 bases from V and 3 bases from J, the junction contained 1 base not matched to a gene. The CDR3 covers 16 residues. CDR1 and CDR2 from the germline V gene are SGHRS and YFSETQ. The CDR3 region has the DNA TGCGCCAGCAGCTTGGGGACTAGCGGGGGAACAGATACGCAGTATTTT. Its translation is CASSLGTSGGTDTQYF.

This chain connects TRBV7-6 to TRBJ1-1; D unresolved. From germline, CDR1 is SGHVS and CDR2 FNYEAQ. V was clipped by 2 bases and J by 0 bases, with 4 bases between them. CDR3 length: 13 amino acids. The chain's CDR3 is CASSLWLNTEAFF. Written as DNA, the CDR3 is TGTGCCAGCAGCTTATGGCTGAACACTGAAGCTTTCTTT.

The chain is built from TRBV14 and TRBJ2-7, with D possibly being TRBD2 (6 bases). In germline, CDR1 is SGHDN, CDR2 FVKESK. V was trimmed by 1 base and J by 6 bases, leaving 10 bases between them. The CDR3 is 13 residues long. The CDR3 here is CASSQVIGSEQYF. The CDR3 bases are TGTGCCAGCAGCCAAGTGATCGGGAGCGAGCAGTACTTC.

The chain has TRBV5-1 and TRBJ2-7, with 7 bases fitting TRBD1. The trim removed 5 bases at V and 4 bases at J, leaving 9 bases unmatched. Germline loops: CDR1 SGHRS, CDR2 YFSETQ. CDR3 length equals 14 residues. Written as DNA, the CDR3 is TGCGCCAGCAGGCTCCGGGACAGTTTATACGAGCAGTACTTC. Translated, it gives CASRLRDSLYEQYF. Variable domain in full (rest from reference TRBV5-1 and TRBJ2-7): KAGVTQTPRYLIKTRGQQVTLSCSPISGHRSVSWYQQTPGQGLQFLFEYFSETQRNKGNFPGRFSGRQFSNSRSEMNVSTLELGDSALYLCASRLRDSLYEQYFGPGTRLTVT.